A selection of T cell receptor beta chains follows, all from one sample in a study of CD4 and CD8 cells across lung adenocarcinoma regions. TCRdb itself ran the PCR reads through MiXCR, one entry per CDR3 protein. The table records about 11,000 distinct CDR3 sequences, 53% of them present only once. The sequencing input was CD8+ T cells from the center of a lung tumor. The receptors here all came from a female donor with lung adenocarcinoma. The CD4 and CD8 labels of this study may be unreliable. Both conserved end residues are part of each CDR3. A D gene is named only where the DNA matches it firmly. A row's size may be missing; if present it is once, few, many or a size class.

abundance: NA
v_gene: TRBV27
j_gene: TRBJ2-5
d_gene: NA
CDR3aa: CASRGWDQETQYF
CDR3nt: TGTGCCAGCAGGGGATGGGACCAAGAGACCCAGTACTTC

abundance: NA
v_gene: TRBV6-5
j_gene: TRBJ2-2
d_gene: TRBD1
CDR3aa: CASTFAGTGNTGALYF
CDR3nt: TGTGCCAGCACTTTCGCCGGGACAGGGAACACCGGTGCGCTGTATTTT

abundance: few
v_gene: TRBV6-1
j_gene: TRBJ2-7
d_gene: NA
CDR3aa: CASSEIVADEQYF
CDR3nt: TGTGCCAGCAGTGAAATTGTAGCGGACGAGCAGTACTTC

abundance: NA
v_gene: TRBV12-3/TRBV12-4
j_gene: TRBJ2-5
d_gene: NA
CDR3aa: CASRHSGSSYNEQYF
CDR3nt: TGTGCCAGCAGACACAGCGGAAGCTCCTACAATGAGCAGTACTTC

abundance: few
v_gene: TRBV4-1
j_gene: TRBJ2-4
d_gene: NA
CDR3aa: CASSQDTKAKNIQYF
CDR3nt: TGCGCCAGCAGCCAAGATACAAAAGCCAAAAACATTCAGTACTTC

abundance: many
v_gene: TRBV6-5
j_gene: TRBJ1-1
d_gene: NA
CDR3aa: CASSYSTGTEAFF
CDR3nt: TGTGCCAGCAGTTACTCGACGGGCACTGAAGCTTTCTTT

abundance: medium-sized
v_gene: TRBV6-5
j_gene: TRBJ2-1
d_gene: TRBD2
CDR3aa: CASSYSSLAGHNEQFF
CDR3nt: TGTGCCAGCAGTTACTCGAGCCTAGCGGGTCACAATGAGCAGTTCTTC

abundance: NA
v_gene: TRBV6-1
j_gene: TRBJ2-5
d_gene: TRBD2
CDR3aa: CASSRTRNAEQYF
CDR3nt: TGTGCCAGCAGTCGGACTAGAAACGCTGAGCAGTACTTC

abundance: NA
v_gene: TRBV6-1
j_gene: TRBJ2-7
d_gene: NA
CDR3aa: CASSERPESYGQYF
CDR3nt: TGTGCCAGCAGTGAAAGGCCGGAATCCTACGGGCAGTACTTC

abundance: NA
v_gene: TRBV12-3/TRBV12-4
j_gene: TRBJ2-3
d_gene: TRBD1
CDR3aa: CASSFAQGGTDTQYF
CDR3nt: TGTGCCAGCAGTTTTGCACAGGGGGGTACAGATACGCAGTATTTT

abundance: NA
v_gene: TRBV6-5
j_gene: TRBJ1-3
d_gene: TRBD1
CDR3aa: CASSYQRGQNSGNTIYF
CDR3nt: TGTGCCAGCAGTTACCAGCGGGGACAGAACTCTGGAAACACCATATATTTT

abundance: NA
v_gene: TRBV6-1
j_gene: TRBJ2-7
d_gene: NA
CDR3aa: CASSGRAGVDEQYF
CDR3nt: TGTGCCAGCAGTGGTAGGGCAGGGGTGGACGAGCAGTACTTC

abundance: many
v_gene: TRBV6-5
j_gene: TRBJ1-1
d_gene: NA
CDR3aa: CASSYDYMNTEAFF
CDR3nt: TGTGCCAGCAGTTACGATTACATGAACACTGAAGCTTTCTTT

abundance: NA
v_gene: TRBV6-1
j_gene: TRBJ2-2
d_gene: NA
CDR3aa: CASTAGYGELFF
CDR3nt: TGTGCCAGCACTGCGGGGTACGGGGAGCTGTTTTTT

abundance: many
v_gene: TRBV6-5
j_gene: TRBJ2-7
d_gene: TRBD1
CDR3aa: CASSYSRTGFGYEQYF
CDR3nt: TGTGCCAGCAGTTACTCGAGGACAGGATTCGGCTACGAGCAGTACTTC

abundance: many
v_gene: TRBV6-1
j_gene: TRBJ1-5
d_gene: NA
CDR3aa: CATEGRVGNQPQHF
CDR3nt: TGTGCCACCGAAGGAAGGGTCGGCAATCAGCCCCAGCATTTT

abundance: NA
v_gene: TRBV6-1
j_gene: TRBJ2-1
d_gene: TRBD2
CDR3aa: CASNLAGGLNEQFF
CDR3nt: TGTGCCAGCAACCTAGCGGGAGGGCTGAATGAGCAGTTCTTC

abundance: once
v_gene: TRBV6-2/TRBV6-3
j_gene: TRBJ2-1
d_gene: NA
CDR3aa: CASLESINEQFF
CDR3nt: TGTGCCAGCCTGGAGAGTATAAATGAGCAGTTCTTC

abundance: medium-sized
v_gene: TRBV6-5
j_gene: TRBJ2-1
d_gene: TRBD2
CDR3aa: CASRPRTSGQLYNEQFF
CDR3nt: TGTGCCAGCAGACCCCGGACTAGCGGTCAACTCTACAATGAGCAGTTCTTC

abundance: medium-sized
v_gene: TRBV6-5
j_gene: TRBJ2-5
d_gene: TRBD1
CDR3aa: CASSYVGQVQETQYF
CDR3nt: TGTGCCAGCAGTTACGTTGGACAGGTCCAAGAGACCCAGTACTTC

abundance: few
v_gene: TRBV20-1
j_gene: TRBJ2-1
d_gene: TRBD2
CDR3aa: CSARDSSGGLYNEQFF
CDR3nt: TGCAGTGCTAGAGATTCGAGCGGGGGGCTCTACAATGAGCAGTTCTTC

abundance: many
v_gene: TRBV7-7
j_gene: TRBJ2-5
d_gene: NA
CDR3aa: CASSPTPRDGETQYF
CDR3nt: TGTGCCAGCAGTCCAACGCCCAGGGACGGGGAGACCCAGTACTTC

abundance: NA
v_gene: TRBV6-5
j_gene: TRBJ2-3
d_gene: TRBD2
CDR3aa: CASRFSGTSTDAQFF
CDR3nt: TGTGCCAGCAGATTCTCCGGGACTAGCACCGATGCGCAGTTCTTT

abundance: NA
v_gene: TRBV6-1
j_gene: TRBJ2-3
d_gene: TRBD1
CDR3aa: CASTMNRGHSDIQYF
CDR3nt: TGTGCCAGCACTATGAACAGGGGGCACTCAGATATTCAGTATTTT

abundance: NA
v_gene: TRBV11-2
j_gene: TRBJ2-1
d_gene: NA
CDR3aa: CASSFYNEQFF
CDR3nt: TGTGCCAGCAGCTTCTACAATGAGCAGTTCTTC

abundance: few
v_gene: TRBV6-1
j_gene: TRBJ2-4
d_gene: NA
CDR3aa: CASSEEVLEGRDIQYF
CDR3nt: TGTGCCAGCAGTGAAGAGGTCTTGGAGGGACGAGACATTCAGTACTTC

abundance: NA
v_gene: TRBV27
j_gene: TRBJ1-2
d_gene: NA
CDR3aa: CASSWGSRASNYGYTF
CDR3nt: TGTGCCAGCAGTTGGGGTAGCAGGGCTTCTAACTATGGCTACACCTTC

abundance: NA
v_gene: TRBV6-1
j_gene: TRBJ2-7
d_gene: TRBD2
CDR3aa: CASSEWAGGSYEQYF
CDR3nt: TGTGCCAGCAGTGAATGGGCGGGGGGCTCCTACGAGCAGTACTTC

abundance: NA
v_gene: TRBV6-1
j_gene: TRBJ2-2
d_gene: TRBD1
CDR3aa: CASSLAVDTGEQFF
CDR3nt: TGTGCCAGCAGTCTAGCTGTGGACACAGGGGAGCAGTTTTTT

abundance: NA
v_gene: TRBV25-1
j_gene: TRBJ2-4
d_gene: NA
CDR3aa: CASQLGLVGPYF
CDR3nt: TGTGCCAGCCAACTGGGGCTAGTCGGCCCGTACTTC

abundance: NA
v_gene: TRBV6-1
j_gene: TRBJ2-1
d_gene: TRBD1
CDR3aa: CASSARGPDEQFF
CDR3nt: TGTGCCAGCAGTGCCAGGGGGCCGGATGAGCAGTTCTTC

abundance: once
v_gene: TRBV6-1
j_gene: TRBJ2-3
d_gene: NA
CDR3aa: CAGRGRWGKDTQYF
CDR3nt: TGTGCCGGCCGGGGGAGGTGGGGGAAAGATACGCAGTATTTT

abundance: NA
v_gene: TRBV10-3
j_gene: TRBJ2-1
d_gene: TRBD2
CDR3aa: CAIRAGTSGVNEQFF
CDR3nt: TGTGCCATCAGAGCAGGGACTAGCGGGGTCAATGAGCAGTTCTTC

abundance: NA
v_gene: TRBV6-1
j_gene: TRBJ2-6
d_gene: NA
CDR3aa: CASKQTSGANVLTF
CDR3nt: TGTGCCAGCAAGCAGACCTCTGGGGCCAACGTCCTGACTTTC

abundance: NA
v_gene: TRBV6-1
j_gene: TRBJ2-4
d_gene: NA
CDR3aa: CASTVLSGVSGVPGKDTQYF
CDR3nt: TGTGCCAGCACGGTTTTGTCTGGCGTATCGGGGGTGCCGGGCAAAGACACTCAGTATTTC

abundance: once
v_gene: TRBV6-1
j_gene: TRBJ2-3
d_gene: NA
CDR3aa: CASWMGNTDMQYF
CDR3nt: TGTGCCAGTTGGATGGGAAACACAGATATGCAGTATTTC

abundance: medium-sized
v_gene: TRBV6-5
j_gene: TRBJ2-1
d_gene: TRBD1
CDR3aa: CASSRTGFEQFF
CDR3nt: TGTGCCAGCAGCCGGACAGGGTTTGAGCAGTTCTTC

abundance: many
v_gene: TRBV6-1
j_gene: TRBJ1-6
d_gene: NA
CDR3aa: CASSEASRTNSPLHF
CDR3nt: TGTGCCAGCAGTGAAGCGTCACGGACTAATTCACCCCTCCACTTT

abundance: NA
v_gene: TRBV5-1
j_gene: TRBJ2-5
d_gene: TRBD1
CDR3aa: CASSLADRGETQYF
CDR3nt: TGCGCCAGCAGCTTGGCCGACAGGGGCGAGACCCAGTACTTC

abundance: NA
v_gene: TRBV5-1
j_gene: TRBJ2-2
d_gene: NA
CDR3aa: CASSLGVNTGELFF
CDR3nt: TGCGCCAGCAGCTTGGGTGTCAACACCGGGGAGCTGTTTTTT

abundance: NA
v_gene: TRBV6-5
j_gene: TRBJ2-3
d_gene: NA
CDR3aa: CGSVPRLWAKNTQYF
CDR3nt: TGTGGCAGCGTTCCGAGGCTGTGGGCCAAAAACACGCAGTATTTT

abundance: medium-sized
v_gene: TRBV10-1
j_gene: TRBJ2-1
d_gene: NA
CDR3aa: CASSESGQGRLNEQFF
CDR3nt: TGCGCCAGCAGTGAGTCTGGTCAGGGGAGGCTCAATGAGCAGTTCTTC

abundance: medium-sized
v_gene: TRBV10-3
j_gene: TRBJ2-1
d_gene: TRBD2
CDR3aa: CAISPGTSINEQFF
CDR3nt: TGTGCCATCAGTCCCGGGACTAGCATCAATGAGCAGTTCTTC

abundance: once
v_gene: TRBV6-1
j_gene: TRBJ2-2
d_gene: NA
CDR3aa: CASTRGNTGELFF
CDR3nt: TGTGCCAGCACGAGGGGGAACACCGGGGAGCTGTTTTTT

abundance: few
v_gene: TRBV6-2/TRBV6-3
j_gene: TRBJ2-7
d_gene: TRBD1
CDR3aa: CASRQGEIYEQYF
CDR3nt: TGTGCCAGCAGACAGGGGGAGATCTACGAGCAGTACTTC

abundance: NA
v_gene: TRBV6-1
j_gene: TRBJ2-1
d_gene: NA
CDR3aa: CASSEGLLSGGEQFF
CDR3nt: TGTGCCAGCAGTGAAGGCCTCCTGTCCGGGGGAGAGCAGTTCTTC

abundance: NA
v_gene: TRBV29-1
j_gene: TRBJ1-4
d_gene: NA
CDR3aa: CSALGTINEKLFF
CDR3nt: TGCAGCGCCCTCGGGACAATAAATGAAAAACTGTTTTTT

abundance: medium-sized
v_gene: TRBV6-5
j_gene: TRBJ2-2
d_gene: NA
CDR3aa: CASSYSGIGELFF
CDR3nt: TGTGCCAGCAGTTACTCAGGGATCGGGGAGCTGTTTTTT

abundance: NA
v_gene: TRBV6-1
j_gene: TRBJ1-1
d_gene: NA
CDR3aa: CASQEQAFMNTEAFF
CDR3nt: TGTGCCAGCCAAGAACAGGCCTTTATGAACACTGAAGCTTTCTTT

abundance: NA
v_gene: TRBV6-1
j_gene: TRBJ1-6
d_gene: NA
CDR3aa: CASSLGGRSPLHF
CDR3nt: TGTGCCAGCAGCCTAGGGGGTAGGTCACCCCTCCACTTT

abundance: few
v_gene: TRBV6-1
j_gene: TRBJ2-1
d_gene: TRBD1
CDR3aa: CASSPRTGFSSYEQFF
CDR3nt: TGTGCCAGCAGTCCCCGGACAGGGTTTAGCTCCTACGAGCAGTTCTTC

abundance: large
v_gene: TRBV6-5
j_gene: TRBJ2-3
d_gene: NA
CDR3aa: CASSWDGQYF
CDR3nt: TGTGCCAGCAGTTGGGACGGGCAGTATTTT

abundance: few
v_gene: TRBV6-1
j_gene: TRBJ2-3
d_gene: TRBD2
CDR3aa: CASSWSLADGETQYF
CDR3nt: TGTGCCAGCAGCTGGTCACTAGCGGATGGAGAGACGCAGTATTTT